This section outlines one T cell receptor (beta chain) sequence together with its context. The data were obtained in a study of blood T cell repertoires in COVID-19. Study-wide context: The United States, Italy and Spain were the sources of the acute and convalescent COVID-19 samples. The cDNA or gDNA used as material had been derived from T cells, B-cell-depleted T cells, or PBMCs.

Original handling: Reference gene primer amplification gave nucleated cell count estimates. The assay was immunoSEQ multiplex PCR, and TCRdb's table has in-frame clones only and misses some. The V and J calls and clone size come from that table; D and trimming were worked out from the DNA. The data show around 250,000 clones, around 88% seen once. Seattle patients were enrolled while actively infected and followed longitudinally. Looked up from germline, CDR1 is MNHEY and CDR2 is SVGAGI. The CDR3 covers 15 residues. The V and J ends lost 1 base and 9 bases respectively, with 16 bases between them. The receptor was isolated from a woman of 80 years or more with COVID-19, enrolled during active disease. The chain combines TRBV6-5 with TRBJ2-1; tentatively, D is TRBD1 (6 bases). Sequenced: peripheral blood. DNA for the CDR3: TGTGCCAGCAGTTACTTTGGGGGCCCTGGTGCTGAGCAGTTCTTC. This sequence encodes CASSYFGGPGAEQFF.